A selection of T cell receptor beta chains follows, all from one sample in a study of blood T cells in healthy people across ages. Each CDR3 protein gets one entry after TCRdb re-called the 5' RACE reads with MiXCR. This sample yields some 800,000 distinct CDR3 sequences, of which 25% are seen a single time; approximately 3.7% belongs to the top ten. A further study also used this sample, focusing on T cells of mothers and their children.

Material for sequencing was blood. The receptors derive from a boy aged 10-17 years in good health. The CDR3 runs from the conserved cysteine through the conserved F or W. D genes are given only for firm matches. Rows may omit the clone size; those that give it use once, few, many or a size class.

few,TRBJ2-7,TRBV12-3/TRBV12-4,TRBD1,TGTGCCAGCAGGACAGGGGGCGGCTACGAGCAGTACTTC,CASRTGGGYEQYF
many,TRBJ1-6,TRBV2,NA,TGTGCCAGCACTTATTTTGAGGGGAACCATAATTCACCCCTCCACTTT,CASTYFEGNHNSPLHF
NA,TRBJ2-5,TRBV20-1,NA,TGCAGTCCTAGTAATGAGGAGACCCAGTACTTC,CSPSNEETQYF
NA,TRBJ2-2,TRBV7-2,TRBD2,TGTGCCAGCAGCTTAGCGCTAGCGGGAGGCGCCGGGGAGCTGTTTTTT,CASSLALAGGAGELFF
few,TRBJ1-1,TRBV7-9,NA,TGTGCCAGCAGCCCTTGGGATTCAGGGAACACTGAAGCTTTCTTT,CASSPWDSGNTEAFF
NA,TRBJ2-7,TRBV28,NA,TGTGCCAGCAGTCCATCAGGCCAACTCGAGCAGTACTTC,CASSPSGQLEQYF
NA,TRBJ2-2,TRBV28,NA,TGTGCCAGCAGACCCCCCGGGCAGCCCACCGGGGAGCTGTTTTTT,CASRPPGQPTGELFF
NA,TRBJ2-7,TRBV20-1,NA,TGCAGTGCTAGAGATCTGGATAGCGGATTGTCCTACGAGCAGTACTTC,CSARDLDSGLSYEQYF
NA,TRBJ1-2,TRBV20-1,NA,TGCAGTGCCGTGATTACTAACTATGGCTACACCTTC,CSAVITNYGYTF
few,TRBJ1-1,TRBV5-1,NA,TGCGCCAGCAGCTTAGACGGATATGAAGCTTTCTTT,CASSLDGYEAFF
NA,TRBJ1-2,TRBV20-1,TRBD1,TGCATCCCCACAGGGGGCGGGTATGGCTACACCTTC,CIPTGGGYGYTF
few,TRBJ2-1,TRBV9,NA,TGTGCCAGCAGTCGTAGTTTGGGACTCGTCGGGGGTGAGCAGTTCTTC,CASSRSLGLVGGEQFF
NA,TRBJ2-7,TRBV25-1,NA,TGTGCCAGCAGTGGATCCTGGTACGAGCAGTACTTC,CASSGSWYEQYF
many,TRBJ2-5,TRBV7-6,NA,TGTGCCAGCAGCTTAGCCCCGACAGATCAAGAGACCCAGTACTTC,CASSLAPTDQETQYF
NA,TRBJ2-7,TRBV27,NA,TGTGCCAGCAGTTTTGGGGGCGTAAACTCCTACGAGCAGTACTTC,CASSFGGVNSYEQYF
few,TRBJ2-1,TRBV20-1,TRBD2,TGCAGTGCTAGAGATAAGGAGCGACTAGCGGAGCGCTCCTACAATGAGCAGTTCTTC,CSARDKERLAERSYNEQFF
NA,TRBJ2-7,TRBV27,TRBD1,TGTGCCAGCAGTTTATCGGCAGGGGGCTCCTACGAGCAGTACTTC,CASSLSAGGSYEQYF
NA,TRBJ2-1,TRBV19,NA,TGTGCCAGTAGTATTTACCAGTACAATGAGCAGTTCTTC,CASSIYQYNEQFF
NA,TRBJ2-7,TRBV27,TRBD1,TGTGCCAGCAGTTTATCGATTCCAGGGGGCACCTACGAGCAGTACTTC,CASSLSIPGGTYEQYF
NA,TRBJ2-5,TRBV4-2,TRBD2,TGTGCCAGCAGGGGACTAGAGATAGAGACCCAGTACTTC,CASRGLEIETQYF
NA,TRBJ1-1,TRBV10-3,NA,TGTGCCACCACTTTGGACGGCGGGCAGGGGACTGAAGCTTTGTTT,CATTLDGGQGTEALF
NA,TRBJ2-7,TRBV7-6,TRBD2,TGTGCCAGCAGCTTAGGGACTAGCGGGACTTCCTACGAGCAGTACTTC,CASSLGTSGTSYEQYF
few,TRBJ2-2,TRBV9,NA,TGTGCCAGCAGCGTAGCCGCCGGGGAGCTGTTTTTT,CASSVAAGELFF
NA,TRBJ2-4,TRBV15,NA,TGTGCCGCCGGGGATGGACAGTATTTAGCCAAAAACATTCAGTACTTC,CAAGDGQYLAKNIQYF
NA,TRBJ2-7,TRBV29-1,NA,TGCAGCGTTGGGACTTACGAGCAGTACTTC,CSVGTYEQYF
few,TRBJ1-2,TRBV2,TRBD1,TGTGCCAGCAGTGACCCAGGGGGCGTAAGCTATGGCTACACCTTC,CASSDPGGVSYGYTF